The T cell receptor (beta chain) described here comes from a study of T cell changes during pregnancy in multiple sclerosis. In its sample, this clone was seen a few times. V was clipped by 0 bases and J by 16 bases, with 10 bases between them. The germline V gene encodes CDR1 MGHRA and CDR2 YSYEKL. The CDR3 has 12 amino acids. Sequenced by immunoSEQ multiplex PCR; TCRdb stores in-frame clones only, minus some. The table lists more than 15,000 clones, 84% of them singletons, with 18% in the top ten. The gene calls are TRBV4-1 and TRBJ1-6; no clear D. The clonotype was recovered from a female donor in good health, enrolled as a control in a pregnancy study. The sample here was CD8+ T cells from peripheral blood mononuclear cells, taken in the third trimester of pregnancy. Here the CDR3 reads CASSQDLGELHF. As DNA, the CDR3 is TGCGCCAGCAGCCAAGATCTAGGCGAGCTCCACTTT.